The 9 T cell receptor beta chains reported below all come from one sample, sequenced in a study of blood T cell repertoires in COVID-19. Sequencing was performed with immunoSEQ multiplex PCR; in TCRdb, only in-frame clones are kept and a portion is missing. The data hold about 210,000 clones, with around 84% observed a single time. The sample comprised PBMCs or T cells enriched from blood (not recorded which). The source of these receptors is a man between 25 and 39 years old with acute COVID-19.

The gene calls are TRBV2 and TRBJ1-4, with a possible D match to TRBD1 (6 bases). The germline V gene has CDR1 SNHLY and CDR2 FYNNEI. The V end was cut by 5 bases, the J end by 5 bases, with 12 bases between. This CDR3 contains 14 residues. The CDR3: CASSTGTENEKLFF. CDR3 in DNA: TGTGCCAGCAGTACAGGGACGGAAAATGAAAAACTGTTTTTT.

The V and J genes are TRBV9 and TRBJ1-3; D is possibly TRBD1 (5 bases). Germline loops: CDR1 SGDLS, CDR2 YYNGEE. V was clipped by 7 bases and J by 1 base, with 9 bases between them. CDR3 length equals 13 residues. CDR3 in amino acids: CASAGTSGNTIYF. The CDR3 DNA is TGTGCCAGCGCGGGGACGTCTGGAAACACCATATATTTT.

This clone was seen just once. The chain links TRBV6-5 to TRBJ1-1, with D possibly being TRBD1 (6 bases). The CDR3 runs to 15 residues. Per the germline V gene, CDR1 is MNHEY and CDR2 is SVGAGI. V was trimmed by 7 bases and J by 2 bases, leaving 17 bases between them. CDR3 DNA: TGTGCCAGCAAGGGGGAAATTGGGGATAACACTGAAGCTTTCTTT. Amino acids: CASKGEIGDNTEAFF.

Only a few counts were recorded for this clone. The rearrangement uses TRBV6-1 and TRBJ1-2, with D possibly matching TRBD1 (5 bases). Germline CDR1 is MNHNS and CDR2 is SASEGT. Trimming left V 1 base short and J 7 bases short, with 16 bases between. The CDR3 consists of 15 residues. CDR3 in DNA: TGTGCCAGCAGTGAAGATGGTGCAGGGCTCCGTGGCTACACCTTC. As protein: CASSEDGAGLRGYTF.

The chain employs TRBV6-5 and TRBJ1-1; 11 bases match TRBD1. The trim removed 7 bases at V and 5 bases at J, leaving 9 bases unmatched. Germline-derived CDR1 and CDR2 are MNHEY and SVGAGI. This CDR3 has 15 amino acids. This chain's CDR3 is CASIPLGQGVTEAFF. DNA of the CDR3: TGTGCCAGCATACCCCTGGGACAGGGGGTAACTGAAGCTTTCTTT.

The chain combines TRBV5-1 with TRBJ2-6; D unresolved. CDR1 is SGHRS and CDR2 is YFSETQ in the germline V gene. V dropped 1 base and J dropped 0 bases, with 8 bases sitting between them. CDR3 length equals 16 residues. Here the CDR3 DNA reads TGCGCCAGCAGCTTGAGAAGCCGCTCTGGGGCCAACGTCCTGACTTTC. Translating it yields CASSLRSRSGANVLTF.

V is TRBV20-1 and J is TRBJ2-7; perhaps TRBD2 as D (6 bases). The germline V and J ends were trimmed by 0 bases and 6 bases, with 6 bases remaining between them. In germline, CDR1 is DFQATT, CDR2 SNEGSKA (reference sequence). The CDR3 consists of 11 residues. Here the CDR3 reads CSAREGGEQYF. In DNA, the CDR3 is TGCAGTGCTAGAGAGGGGGGCGAGCAGTACTTC.

Comment on this clone: Other nucleotide sequences from this sample produce the same CDR3. The chain combines TRBV10-3 with TRBJ1-3; 7 nucleotides align to TRBD1. Germline values: CDR1 ENHRY, CDR2 SYGVKD. The CDR3 extends over 12 amino acids. V trimming: 10 bases; J trimming: 2 bases; junction bases outside the gene matches: 2. The CDR3 is CATTGAGNTIYF. The CDR3 nucleotides read TGTGCCACCACAGGGGCTGGAAACACCATATATTTT.

V usage is TRBV2 and J usage is TRBJ1-2; D is perhaps TRBD1 (6 bases). V lost 2 bases, J lost 2 bases, and 9 bases lay in between. Germline CDR1 and CDR2: SNHLY and FYNNEI. The CDR3 spans 14 residues. This chain's CDR3 is CASSEITGNYGYTF. The CDR3 DNA follows: TGTGCCAGCAGTGAAATAACAGGGAACTATGGCTACACCTTC.